This T cell receptor (beta chain) derives from a study of CD4+ T cells in melanoma. Using immunoSEQ multiplex PCR, the repertoire was profiled, and TCRdb retains in-frame clones only, with some absent. This sample carries some 47,000 clones, 89% of them seen once, and the ten largest clones take over 9.5%. The junction had 3 bases not matched to a gene; V was cut back by 3 bases and J by 4 bases. Germline V gene lookup returns CDR1 SGHVS and CDR2 FQNEAQ. CDR3 length equals 14 residues. Study findings and constraints: Diverse differentiation states were reported for melanoma neoantigen-specific CD4+ T cells.

To note about this clone: Its antigen is unidentified.

The chain is built from TRBV7-8 and TRBJ2-5; 9 bases are a match to TRBD2. This TCR was sampled from a human donor with melanoma. Sequencing was done on a sample of peripheral blood. CDR3 protein: CASSFGTSLETQYF. CDR3 in DNA: TGTGCCAGCAGCTTTGGGACTAGCTTAGAGACCCAGTACTTC.